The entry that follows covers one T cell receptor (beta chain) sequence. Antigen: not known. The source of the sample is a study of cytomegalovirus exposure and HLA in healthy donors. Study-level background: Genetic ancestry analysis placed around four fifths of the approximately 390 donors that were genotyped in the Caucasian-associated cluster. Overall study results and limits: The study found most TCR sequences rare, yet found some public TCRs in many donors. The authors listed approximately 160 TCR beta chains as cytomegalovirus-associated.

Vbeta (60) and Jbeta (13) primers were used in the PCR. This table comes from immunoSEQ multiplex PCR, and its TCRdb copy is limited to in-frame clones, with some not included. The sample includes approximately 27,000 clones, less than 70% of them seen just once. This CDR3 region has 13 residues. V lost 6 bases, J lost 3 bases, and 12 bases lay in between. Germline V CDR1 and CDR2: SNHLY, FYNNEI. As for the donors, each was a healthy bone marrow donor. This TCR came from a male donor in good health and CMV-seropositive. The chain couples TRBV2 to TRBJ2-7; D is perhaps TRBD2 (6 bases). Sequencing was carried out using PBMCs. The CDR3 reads CASSAGLFYEQYF. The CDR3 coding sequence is TGTGCCAGCAGCGCGGGACTCTTCTACGAGCAGTACTTC.